The rows below give T cell receptor beta chains drawn from one sample of a study of STAT5B mutations in CD4+ large granular lymphocyte leukemia. Produced via immunoSEQ multiplex PCR; TCRdb's table is partial and in-frame only. The sample consists of about 10,000 clones, around 85% of them appearing once. Sequencing was done on a sample of PBMCs. These receptors were collected from a man aged 60 to 75 with CD4+ T-cell large granular lymphocyte leukemia. CDR3s include the opening cysteine and the closing phenylalanine or tryptophan. A D gene is named only where the DNA matches it firmly. A clone size is listed for some rows: how often the clone was seen (once, few, many), or a class if it is expanded.

clone_size j_call v_call d_call cdr3_aa cdr3_nt
. TRBJ1-5 TRBV19 TRBD1 CASRQTGAANQPQHF TGTGCCAGTAGGCAAACAGGGGCGGCCAATCAGCCCCAGCATTTT
once TRBJ1-5 TRBV10-3 . CAISESSTGISNQPQHF TGTGCCATCAGTGAGTCGTCAACAGGGATTAGCAATCAGCCCCAGCATTTT
. TRBJ2-3 TRBV4-2 . CASRGGPDTQYF TGTGCCAGCAGGGGGGGGCCAGATACGCAGTATTTT
. TRBJ2-3 TRBV28 TRBD2 CASSLRGSGADTQYF TGTGCCAGCAGTTTACGAGGGAGCGGGGCAGATACGCAGTATTTT
. TRBJ2-1 TRBV7-9 TRBD2 CASSPLAGVRNEQFF TGTGCCAGCAGCCCACTAGCGGGAGTTCGGAATGAGCAGTTCTTC
. TRBJ1-3 TRBV4-1 . CASSNRDTGNTIYF TGCGCCAGCAGCAACCGGGACACTGGAAACACCATATATTTT
. TRBJ2-2 TRBV9 . CASSVDPGPANTGELFF TGTGCCAGCAGCGTAGACCCGGGGCCGGCGAACACCGGGGAGCTGTTTTTT
. TRBJ1-3 TRBV4-3 . CASSQGANRESVGNTIYF TGCGCCAGCAGCCAAGGGGCAAACAGGGAGAGTGTTGGAAACACCATATATTTT
. TRBJ2-1 TRBV27 TRBD2 CASSFEGGPSEQFF TGTGCCAGCAGTTTTGAGGGAGGGCCGAGTGAGCAGTTCTTC
. TRBJ1-5 TRBV28 TRBD1 CASRETLAGTGGQPQHF TGTGCCAGCAGGGAGACACTCGCCGGGACAGGAGGACAGCCCCAGCATTTT
once TRBJ1-1 TRBV7-9 . CASSLRDLGAFF TGTGCCAGCAGCTTAAGGGACCTCGGAGCTTTCTTT
. TRBJ2-6 TRBV7-6 . CASSPWAKANVLTF TGTGCCAGCAGCCCGTGGGCGAAGGCCAACGTCCTGACTTTC
. TRBJ2-5 TRBV19 . CASSTSSQETQYF TGTGCCAGTAGTACTAGCTCCCAAGAGACCCAGTACTTC
. TRBJ2-1 TRBV10-3 . CAISESTGREQFF TGTGCCATCAGTGAGTCGACAGGGAGGGAGCAGTTCTTC
. TRBJ1-1 TRBV27 TRBD1 CASSPGQGNTEAFF TGTGCCAGCAGTCCCGGACAGGGGAACACTGAAGCTTTCTTT
. TRBJ2-1 TRBV9 TRBD2 CASSGGPGGRAHNEQFF TGTGCCAGCAGCGGAGGTCCCGGCGGGAGGGCCCACAATGAGCAGTTCTTC
. TRBJ1-5 TRBV7-2 TRBD1 CASSVTGPDQPQHF TGTGCCAGCAGCGTGACAGGGCCAGATCAGCCCCAGCATTTT
. TRBJ2-3 TRBV27 TRBD2 CASGRLAGRTDTQYF TGTGCCAGCGGAAGACTAGCGGGCCGCACAGATACGCAGTATTTT
. TRBJ2-1 TRBV28 . CASTNPASSYNEQFF TGTGCCAGCACCAATCCAGCCAGCTCCTACAATGAGCAGTTCTTC
. TRBJ2-2 TRBV14 . CASSQWNAGELFF TGTGCCAGCAGCCAATGGAATGCCGGGGAGCTGTTTTTT
. TRBJ2-4 TRBV6-5 . CASSPASLAKNIQYF TGTGCCAGCAGTCCAGCCAGCCTAGCCAAAAACATTCAGTACTTC
. TRBJ1-5 TRBV6-1 . CATLNRDSQPQHF TGTGCCACCCTAAACCGGGACTCTCAGCCCCAGCATTTT
. TRBJ2-5 TRBV28 TRBD1 CASSFNRGHAQETQYF TGTGCCAGCAGTTTTAACAGGGGGCACGCTCAAGAGACCCAGTACTTC
. TRBJ2-7 TRBV13 TRBD1 CASIPRGDRGNEQYF TGTGCCAGCATCCCGAGGGGGGACAGGGGGAACGAGCAGTACTTC
. TRBJ2-2 TRBV27 . CASSLWAGELFF TGTGCCAGCAGTTTATGGGCCGGGGAGCTGTTTTTT
. TRBJ2-7 TRBV19 TRBD2 CASSPRLAGTGEQYF TGTGCCAGTAGTCCCAGACTAGCGGGAACGGGCGAGCAGTACTTC
. TRBJ1-3 TRBV4-2 . CASSQLAIEGGNTIYF TGTGCCAGCAGCCAACTCGCGATAGAGGGGGGAAACACCATATATTTT
. TRBJ2-7 TRBV28 TRBD2 CASSLAAGGPYEQYF TGTGCCAGCAGTTTGGCGGCGGGAGGGCCCTACGAGCAGTACTTC
few TRBJ2-2 TRBV4-2 TRBD2 CASSQEPSGRVGGELFF TGTGCCAGCAGCCAAGAGCCTAGCGGGAGGGTCGGCGGGGAGCTGTTTTTT
once TRBJ2-7 TRBV10-1 . CASSESASSYEQYF TGCGCCAGCAGTGAAAGCGCTAGCAGCTACGAGCAGTACTTC
. TRBJ2-2 TRBV7-6 . CASSNPGAGELFF TGTGCCAGCAGCAACCCAGGGGCCGGGGAGCTGTTTTTT
. TRBJ2-7 TRBV7-2 TRBD2 CASSLMAGGMGEQYF TGTGCCAGCAGCTTAATGGCGGGAGGCATGGGGGAGCAGTACTTC
. TRBJ1-5 TRBV19 . CASSITDGLNQPQHF TGTGCCAGTAGTATAACTGACGGACTCAATCAGCCCCAGCATTTT
. TRBJ1-2 TRBV25-1 TRBD1 CASSALGTGDSNYGYTF TGTGCCAGCAGTGCCCTCGGGACAGGAGATTCTAACTATGGCTACACCTTC
. TRBJ1-3 TRBV5-6 . CASSDRQVGNTIYF TGTGCCAGCAGCGATCGACAGGTTGGAAACACCATATATTTT
. TRBJ2-7 TRBV5-6 . CASSRLGRDEQYF TGTGCCAGCAGTCGCTTAGGCCGGGACGAGCAGTACTTC
. TRBJ2-5 TRBV18 . CASSPPGGETQYF TGTGCCAGCTCACCACCGGGCGGAGAGACCCAGTACTTC
. TRBJ1-1 TRBV19 . CASSRGAGTEAFF TGTGCCAGTAGTAGAGGGGCGGGCACTGAAGCTTTCTTT
. TRBJ2-5 TRBV27 TRBD1 CASSPIIAISGQGGTQYF TGTGCCAGCAGTCCAATTATAGCGATCTCGGGACAGGGCGGGACCCAGTACTTC
. TRBJ1-1 TRBV7-9 . CASSLFGLENTEAFF TGTGCCAGCAGCTTATTTGGGCTGGAGAACACTGAAGCTTTCTTT
. TRBJ2-3 TRBV15 . CATSRDLGGPDTQYF TGTGCCACCAGCAGAGATCTTGGTGGCCCAGATACGCAGTATTTT
. TRBJ2-7 TRBV7-9 . CASSLVPGPEQYF TGTGCCAGCAGCTTAGTTCCTGGGCCCGAGCAGTACTTC
medium-sized TRBJ2-3 TRBV7-9 TRBD2 CASSSGLAGVADTQYF TGTGCCAGCAGCTCGGGACTAGCGGGAGTGGCAGATACGCAGTATTTT
. TRBJ2-1 TRBV7-8 TRBD2 CASSLVGQAGGWEQFF TGTGCCAGCAGCTTAGTTGGTCAGGCGGGAGGGTGGGAGCAGTTCTTC
. TRBJ1-5 TRBV23-1 TRBD1 CASSPQIGDRTTNQPQHF TGCGCCAGCAGTCCTCAGATAGGGGACAGAACCACCAATCAGCCCCAGCATTTT
. TRBJ2-7 TRBV4-3 TRBD1 CASSQSRGPRGYEQYF TGCGCCAGCAGCCAATCCAGGGGGCCTCGTGGCTACGAGCAGTACTTC
. TRBJ2-2 TRBV18 TRBD2 CASSPGTSGLVTGELFF TGTGCCAGCTCACCCGGGACTAGCGGGCTCGTCACCGGGGAGCTGTTTTTT
once TRBJ1-1 TRBV30 TRBD1 CAWSADRVNTEAFF TGTGCCTGGAGTGCCGACAGGGTGAACACTGAAGCTTTCTTT
. TRBJ1-3 TRBV28 . CASSFEFSGNTIYF TGTGCCAGCAGTTTTGAATTCTCTGGAAACACCATATATTTT
. TRBJ2-3 TRBV5-5 . CASIDPASTDTQYF TGTGCCAGCATAGATCCGGCCAGCACAGATACGCAGTATTTT
. TRBJ2-1 TRBV19 TRBD2 CASSLKREYNEQFF TGTGCCAGTAGTTTAAAGCGGGAGTACAATGAGCAGTTCTTC
. TRBJ2-7 TRBV5-1 TRBD1 CASSPGQGWEQYF TGCGCCAGCAGCCCGGGACAGGGATGGGAGCAGTACTTC
. TRBJ1-1 TRBV18 TRBD1 CASSPSGQLNTEAFF TGTGCCAGCTCACCCTCGGGACAGCTGAACACTGAAGCTTTCTTT
. TRBJ2-1 TRBV11-3 TRBD2 CASSAGPGGRDEQFF TGTGCCAGCAGCGCCGGGCCCGGGGGGAGGGATGAGCAGTTCTTC
. TRBJ2-2 TRBV6-5 . CASSPTPENTGELFF TGTGCCAGCAGTCCCACCCCTGAGAACACCGGGGAGCTGTTTTTT
. TRBJ1-2 TRBV30 . CAWTGGNYYGYTF TGTGCCTGGACCGGTGGTAATTATTATGGCTACACCTTC
. TRBJ2-2 TRBV4-3 TRBD2 CASSPGLAEGSGELFF TGCGCCAGCAGCCCCGGACTAGCGGAAGGGAGTGGGGAGCTGTTTTTT
. TRBJ2-1 TRBV14 . CASSRDSVIYNEQFF TGTGCCAGCAGCCGGGATTCGGTAATCTACAATGAGCAGTTCTTC
. TRBJ2-1 TRBV25-1 TRBD2 CAGTGPGGGEQFF TGTGCCGGAACCGGGCCGGGGGGTGGTGAGCAGTTCTTC